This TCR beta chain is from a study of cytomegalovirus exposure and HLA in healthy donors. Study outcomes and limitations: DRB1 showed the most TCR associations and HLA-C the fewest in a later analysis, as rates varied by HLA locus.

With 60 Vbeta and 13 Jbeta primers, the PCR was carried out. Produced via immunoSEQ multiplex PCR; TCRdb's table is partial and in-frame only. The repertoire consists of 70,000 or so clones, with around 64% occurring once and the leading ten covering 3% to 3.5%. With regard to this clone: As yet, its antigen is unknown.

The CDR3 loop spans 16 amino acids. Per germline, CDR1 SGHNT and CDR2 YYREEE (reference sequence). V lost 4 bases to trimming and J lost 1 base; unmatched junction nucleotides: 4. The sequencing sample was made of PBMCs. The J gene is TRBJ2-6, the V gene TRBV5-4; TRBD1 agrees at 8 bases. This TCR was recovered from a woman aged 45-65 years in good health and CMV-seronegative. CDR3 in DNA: TGTGCCAGCAGCCCGGACAGGGCATCTGGGGCCAACGTCCTGACTTTC. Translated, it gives CASSPDRASGANVLTF.